Here is one T cell receptor beta chain with its context. Its antigen is as yet unknown. The data were taken from a study of T cells in localized non-small cell lung cancer. Study outcomes and limitations: Patients showing higher blood T cell density tended to see longer overall survival.

This CDR3 has 16 amino acids. Germline V lookup: CDR1 SGHVS, CDR2 FNYEAQ. V lost 5 bases and J lost 3, with 14 bases in between. The method was immunoSEQ multiplex PCR; TCRdb's version includes in-frame clones alone and lacks a portion of them. This sample yields some 72,000 clones, of which approximately 84% are seen a single time; 2.8% belongs to the top ten. The chain has TRBV7-6 and TRBJ1-6; D may be TRBD1 (6 bases). Sequenced material: peripheral blood, taken before any cancer treatment. The TCR was taken from a man aged 40 to 70 with stage I lung adenocarcinoma. The CDR3 coding sequence is TGTGCCAGCAGCCCCCAAGGGGGAGGCTATAATTCACCCCTCCACTTT. Translating it yields CASSPQGGGYNSPLHF.